This passage covers 15 T cell receptor beta chains from one sample sequenced in a study of blood T cell repertoires in COVID-19 (TCRdb year 2020). The library was made by the immunoSEQ multiplex PCR assay. The immuneACCESS repertoire file appears here via TCRdb, limited to in-frame rearrangements. These files lack a portion of the clones; in checked studies, under half of the deficit traces to unresolved V genes, and the cause of the others is not known. The sample table shows over 150,000 clones, and approximately 84% are seen once. The ten most abundant clones make up 5.5% to 7.5% of the sample. Sequencing was carried out using peripheral blood. These receptors originate from a human donor in a cohort sampled during active COVID-19.

This rearrangement joins TRBV5-6 to TRBJ1-1, with D perhaps TRBD1 (5 bases). The CDR3 is 13 amino acids. With 2 bases removed from V and 5 bases from J, the gap between germline ends came to 10 bases. The V gene's germline CDR1 is SGHDT and CDR2 YYEEEE. The CDR3 spells CASSFGEGTEAFF. CDR3 DNA: TGTGCCAGCAGCTTTGGGGAGGGGACTGAAGCTTTCTTT.

As concerns this clone: This specimen includes other DNA sequences encoding the same CDR3. The gene calls are TRBV5-1 and TRBJ1-5; unclear D gene. The germline V gene has CDR1 SGHRS and CDR2 YFSETQ. The CDR3 runs 13 residues. Trimming stripped 0 bases from V and 5 bases from J, with 6 bases between. The CDR3 loop is CASSLAGDQPQHF. Written as DNA, the CDR3 is TGCGCCAGCAGCTTGGCTGGAGATCAGCCCCAGCATTTT.

The chain combines TRBV5-4 with TRBJ1-1; 8 bases fit TRBD1. The germline V gene has CDR1 SGHNT and CDR2 YYREEE (reference sequence). With 4 bases clipped from V and 4 bases from J, the junction kept 9 bases outside the gene matches. This CDR3 has 15 amino acids. The CDR3 coding sequence is TGTGCCAGCAGCACGGACAGGGCTTCGGCCACTGAAGCTTTCTTT. Translating gives CASSTDRASATEAFF.

V gene TRBV4-1 combines with J gene TRBJ2-3; TRBD2 matches 12 bases. From germline, CDR1 is MGHRA and CDR2 YSYEKL. The CDR3 runs to 22 residues. V lost 1 base, J lost 4 bases, and 21 bases stayed unmatched. The CDR3 bases are TGCGCCAGCAGCCAAGTCCTCAACGTTGTCAGGACTAGCGGGGTCTCGGCAGATACGCAGTATTTT. Translating it yields CASSQVLNVVRTSGVSADTQYF.

In this sample, this clone turned up a few times. The chain uses TRBV18 and TRBJ2-7; 7 nucleotides match TRBD1. Unmatched junction bases numbered 7, after V lost 5 bases and J lost 0 bases. Germline assignment: CDR1 KGHSH and CDR2 LQKENI. This CDR3 is 15 amino acids long. The CDR3 DNA reads TGTGCCAGCTCAGACCGGGACAGCCTCTCCTACGAGCAGTACTTC. Translating it yields CASSDRDSLSYEQYF. Together with reference TRBV18 and TRBJ2-7, the CDR3 gives the full variable domain: NAGVMQNPRHLVRRRGQEARLRCSPMKGHSHVYWYRQLPEEGLKFMVYLQKENIIDESGMPKERFSAEFPKEGPSILRIQQVVRGDSAAYFCASSDRDSLSYEQYFGPGTRLTVT.

CDR3 sequence reads: CASRLAGGPSDEQFF. The DNA of the CDR3 is TGTGCCAGTAGATTAGCGGGGGGCCCGTCGGACGAGCAGTTCTTC. This chain connects TRBV27 to TRBJ2-1; 10 bases match TRBD2. The CDR3 totals 15 residues. The ends lost 9 bases at V and 10 bases at J; junction bases unmatched: 15. Germline lookup yields CDR1 MNHEY and CDR2 SMNVEV (reference sequence).

V usage is TRBV5-1 and J usage is TRBJ2-7; 7 bases line up with TRBD2. This CDR3 spans 17 amino acids. The trim removed 0 bases at V and 0 bases at J, leaving 9 bases unmatched. Germline-derived CDR1 and CDR2 are SGHRS and YFSETQ. CDR3 sequence (DNA): TGCGCCAGCAGCTTGGGCCCCGGGGGGTCCAGCTCCTACGAGCAGTACTTC. This encodes CASSLGPGGSSSYEQYF.

The V gene is TRBV6-5, the J gene TRBJ1-1; tentative D call: TRBD1 (5 bases). Germline CDR1 MNHEY, CDR2 SVGAGI. V was cut by 7 bases and J by 8 bases, with 14 bases left in between. CDR3 length equals 12 residues. CDR3 amino acids: CASTAGGAEAFF. The CDR3 DNA reads TGTGCCAGCACCGCAGGAGGGGCGGAAGCTTTCTTT.

This chain links TRBV30 with TRBJ1-2; D uncertain. The V gene's germline CDR1 is GTSNPN and CDR2 SVGIG (reference sequence). The germline V and J ends were trimmed by 0 bases and 3 bases, with 11 bases remaining between them. This CDR3 region has 14 residues. CDR3 nucleotides: TGTGCCTGGAGTGTAACGGTCGAGGACTATGGCTACACCTTC. This encodes CAWSVTVEDYGYTF. Full variable domain (missing parts from reference TRBV30 and TRBJ1-2): SQTIHQWPATLVQPVGSPLSLECTVEGTSNPNLYWYRQAAGRGLQLLFYSVGIGQISSEVPQNLSASRPQDRQFILSSKKLLLSDSGFYLCAWSVTVEDYGYTFGSGTRLTVV.

Only one count was recorded for this clone. The chain recombines TRBV4-1 with TRBJ2-3; D is unclear. V was trimmed by 5 bases and J by 1 base, leaving 10 bases between them. Per the germline V gene, CDR1 is MGHRA and CDR2 is YSYEKL. This CDR3 is 14 amino acids long. CDR3 protein: CASSVEFGTDTQYF. The CDR3 DNA follows: TGCGCCAGCAGCGTAGAGTTCGGCACAGATACGCAGTATTTT.

This chain links TRBV5-4 with TRBJ1-1, with TRBD1 identical over 9 bases. The CDR3 loop spans 15 amino acids. V lost 4 bases to trimming and J lost 8 bases; unmatched junction nucleotides: 12. Germline CDR1 SGHNT, CDR2 YYREEE (reference sequence). The CDR3 loop reads CASSTPRQGGIEAFF. In DNA form, the CDR3 reads TGTGCCAGCAGCACCCCCCGACAGGGGGGTATAGAAGCTTTCTTT.

The J gene is TRBJ2-7, the V gene TRBV11-3; perhaps TRBD2 as D (6 bases). The germline CDR1 and CDR2 sequences are SGHNT and YENEEA. The V and J ends lost 5 bases and 0 bases respectively, with 20 bases between them. CDR3 length: 17 amino acids. The CDR3 bases are TGTGCCAGCAGCCCCCCCATTTCGGGACTCCACTCCTACGAGCAGTACTTC. Encoded protein: CASSPPISGLHSYEQYF.

This chain joins TRBV6-5 and TRBJ2-7, with D possibly matching TRBD2 (5 bases). CDR3 length equals 13 residues. CDR1 is MNHEY and CDR2 is SVGAGI in the germline V gene. The V gene lost 6 bases and the J gene lost 2 bases, with 11 bases spanning the gap. The CDR3: CASREDGTYEQYF. The CDR3 nucleotides read TGTGCCAGCAGGGAGGACGGGACCTACGAGCAGTACTTC.

The chain recombines TRBV27 with TRBJ2-7, with TRBD1 matching 8 bases. With 6 bases clipped from V and 2 bases from J, the junction kept 3 bases outside the gene matches. CDR1 MNHEY and CDR2 SMNVEV come from the germline V gene (reference sequence). The CDR3 is made up of 13 amino acids. This CDR3 is CASRGQGTYEQYF. The CDR3 region has the DNA TGTGCCAGCAGAGGACAGGGTACCTACGAGCAGTACTTC.

The chain has TRBV6-6 and TRBJ2-7; 8 bases agree with TRBD2. V was pared by 8 bases and J by 5 bases, with 8 bases of the junction left unmatched. CDR1 MNHNY and CDR2 SVGAGI come from the germline V gene (reference sequence). There are 13 residues in the CDR3. For the CDR3, the DNA is TGTGCCAGCTTCCCGGGGGGGCTCGACGAGCAGTACTTC. Amino acids: CASFPGGLDEQYF.